These 27 T cell receptor beta chains share one sample of origin, sequenced in a study of cytomegalovirus exposure and HLA in healthy donors. Libraries were prepared by immunoSEQ multiplex PCR; TCRdb keeps only in-frame clonotypes and omits some of them. The data show about 160,000 clones, about 86% seen once. Sequenced material: PBMCs. The receptors here all came from a young woman in good health and CMV-seronegative.

V usage is TRBV18 and J usage is TRBJ1-1, with D unclear. The germline CDR1 and CDR2 sequences are KGHSH and LQKENI. The V gene lost 6 bases and the J gene lost 3 bases, with 8 bases spanning the gap. The length of the CDR3 is 12 residues. Here the CDR3 reads CASSLQDTEAFF. CDR3 bases: TGTGCCAGCTCCCTCCAGGACACTGAAGCTTTCTTT.

This chain joins TRBV7-2 and TRBJ2-1; TRBD2 matches 10 bases. The CDR3 runs to 15 residues. The V segment lost 2 bases and the J segment 10 bases; nucleotides outside the gene matches: 8. Germline values: CDR1 SGHTA, CDR2 FQGNSA. The CDR3 bases are TGTGCCAGCAGCTTATGGGCTAGCGGGAGAAACGAGCAGTTCTTC. Encoded protein: CASSLWASGRNEQFF.

V gene TRBV28 combines with J gene TRBJ1-5; TRBD1 agrees at 7 bases. V lost 5 bases, J lost 2 bases, and 6 bases stayed unmatched. The V gene's germline CDR1 is MDHEN and CDR2 SYDVKM. The length of the CDR3 is 15 residues. The CDR3 sequence: CASSPTGTGNQPQHF. DNA for the CDR3: TGTGCCAGCAGTCCAACCGGGACAGGCAATCAGCCCCAGCATTTT.

The chain recombines TRBV5-1 with TRBJ1-2; D may be TRBD1 (6 bases). Germline V gene data show CDR1 as SGHRS and CDR2 as YFSETQ. V lost 1 base to trimming and J lost 4 bases, with 11 bases between them. The CDR3 is made up of 14 amino acids. In nucleotides, the CDR3 is TGCGCCAGCAGCTTGAACTCAGGGGTCTATGGCTACACCTTC. It yields the protein CASSLNSGVYGYTF.

This clone was counted a few times. The rearrangement uses TRBV2 and TRBJ2-7, with TRBD1 matching 10 bases. The CDR3 consists of 14 residues. Germline CDR1 and CDR2: SNHLY and FYNNEI. With V trimmed by 5 bases and J by 3 bases, 4 bases remained unmatched. The CDR3 DNA reads as TGTGCCAGCAGTTACCGGGACAGGGGCTACGAGCAGTACTTC. This encodes CASSYRDRGYEQYF.

The chain couples TRBV5-5 to TRBJ1-5; a weak D match, TRBD1 (5 bases). From germline, CDR1 is SGHKS and CDR2 YYEKEE (reference sequence). The CDR3 consists of 14 residues. V was shortened by 4 bases and J by 9 bases, with 17 bases between the two germline ends. The CDR3: CASSETQVTWPQHF. For the CDR3, the DNA is TGTGCCAGCAGCGAGACACAGGTCACTTGGCCCCAGCATTTT.

The CDR3 reads CASSQVRLRSDTQYF. CDR3 nucleotides: TGCGCCAGCAGCCAAGTAAGATTGCGATCGGATACGCAGTATTTT. This chain connects TRBV4-3 to TRBJ2-3; D gene unclear. This CDR3 is 15 amino acids long. The ends were cut back, 1 base at V and 6 bases at J, with 14 bases in the middle. Germline V CDR1 and CDR2: LGHNA, YSLEER.

This rearrangement joins TRBV5-4 to TRBJ2-5; the D gene is possibly TRBD1 (6 bases). The CDR3 covers 14 residues. CDR1 SGHNT and CDR2 YYREEE come from the germline V gene (reference sequence). The germline V and J ends were trimmed by 5 bases and 5 bases, with 16 bases remaining between them. DNA for the CDR3: TGTGCCAGCAGTATAACAGGGTTTCCGGAGACCCAGTACTTC. Protein product: CASSITGFPETQYF.

CDR3 sequence reads: CASSFDGVRNTEAFF. The CDR3 coding sequence is TGTGCCAGCAGTTTTGACGGGGTGCGGAACACTGAAGCTTTCTTT. The rearrangement joins TRBV2 to TRBJ1-1; D gene ambiguous. V was pared by 5 bases and J by 1 base, with 14 bases between. This CDR3 comprises 15 residues. Germline assignment: CDR1 SNHLY and CDR2 FYNNEI.

V gene TRBV6-5 combines with J gene TRBJ1-2; 9 bases line up with TRBD1. Germline-derived CDR1 and CDR2 are MNHEY and SVGAGI. The CDR3 consists of 13 residues. V lost 6 bases to trimming and J lost 7 bases; unmatched junction nucleotides: 6. CDR3 nucleotide sequence: TGTGCCAGCAGCAACCCGGGACAGGGTGGCTACACCTTC. Encoded protein: CASSNPGQGGYTF.

Only a few counts were recorded for this clone. The gene calls are TRBV7-8 and TRBJ2-7; D is undetermined. Germline V CDR1 and CDR2: SGHVS, FQNEAQ. The CDR3 has 11 residues. V lost 5 bases and J 2 bases, leaving 4 bases between the germline ends. CDR3 in amino acids: CASSPAYEQYF. DNA of the CDR3: TGTGCCAGCAGCCCCGCCTACGAGCAGTACTTC.

J is TRBJ2-4 and V is TRBV6-1, with a possible D match to TRBD2 (5 bases). V was cut by 8 bases and J by 3 bases, with 17 bases left in between. Germline V gives CDR1 MNHNS, CDR2 SASEGT. This CDR3 is 15 amino acids long. This CDR3 is CASSWEKTGKNIQYF. CDR3 nucleotides: TGTGCCAGCTCCTGGGAGAAAACGGGCAAAAACATTCAGTACTTC.

CDR3 residues: CASSVHYSNEKLFF. The CDR3 nucleotides read TGTGCCAGCAGTGTCCATTACAGTAATGAAAAACTGTTTTTT. The chain has TRBV2 and TRBJ1-4; D call uncertain. CDR1 SNHLY and CDR2 FYNNEI come from the germline V gene. This CDR3 contains 14 residues. V was trimmed by 4 bases and J by 4 bases, leaving 10 bases between them.

The chain carries TRBV5-6 and TRBJ2-3, with 13 bases aligning to TRBD2. The CDR3 has 17 residues. Trimming at V came to 2 bases and at J to 3 bases, leaving 6 bases not matched to a gene. Germline loops: CDR1 SGHDT, CDR2 YYEEEE. The chain's CDR3 is CASSFRTSGGQTDTQYF. In nucleotides, the CDR3 is TGTGCCAGCAGCTTCCGGACTAGCGGGGGCCAAACAGATACGCAGTATTTT.

The V gene is TRBV18, the J gene TRBJ2-1; TRBD2 is a possible D gene (6 bases). The CDR3 covers 15 residues. V dropped 0 bases and J dropped 9 bases, with 15 bases sitting between them. The germline V gene has CDR1 KGHSH and CDR2 LQKENI. The CDR3 loop is CASSPPSVGAGEQFF. Written as DNA, the CDR3 is TGTGCCAGCTCACCACCTTCTGTGGGAGCGGGTGAGCAGTTCTTC.

The gene calls are TRBV12-5 and TRBJ2-5; tentative D call: TRBD1 (6 bases). Trimming took off 5 bases at V and 1 base at J, with 11 bases between the two ends. Germline CDR1 reads LGHNT; CDR2 reads FRNRAP. This CDR3 comprises 14 residues. The CDR3 region has the DNA TGTGCTAGTGGTCTCGGGACAAGCCAAGAGACCCAGTACTTC. Its protein product is CASGLGTSQETQYF. Filled out from reference TRBV12-5 and TRBJ2-5, the complete variable domain reads DARVTQTPRHKVTEMGQEVTMRCQPILGHNTVFWYRQTMMQGLELLAYFRNRAPLDDSGMPKDRFSAEMPDATLATLKIQPSEPRDSAVYFCASGLGTSQETQYFGPGTRLLVL.

This rearrangement joins TRBV5-1 to TRBJ1-3; D not certain. With 8 bases removed from V and 0 bases from J, the gap between germline ends came to 15 bases. This CDR3 spans 15 amino acids. Germline V CDR1 and CDR2: SGHRS, YFSETQ. The CDR3 reads CASCVQNPSGNTIYF. In DNA form, the CDR3 reads TGCGCCAGTTGCGTACAGAACCCCTCTGGAAACACCATATATTTT. The full variable domain, rest sourced from reference TRBV5-1 and TRBJ1-3, is KAGVTQTPRYLIKTRGQQVTLSCSPISGHRSVSWYQQTPGQGLQFLFEYFSETQRNKGNFPGRFSGRQFSNSRSEMNVSTLELGDSALYLCASCVQNPSGNTIYFGEGSWLTVV.

The chain carries TRBV2 and TRBJ1-1, with TRBD1 as a possible D gene (6 bases). Between the trimmed V and J ends, which lost 6 bases and 2 bases, there was a span of 13 bases. Germline assignment: CDR1 SNHLY and CDR2 FYNNEI. The CDR3 runs to 14 residues. The CDR3 spells CASRRGQLNTEAFF. The CDR3 DNA reads as TGTGCCAGCAGGCGAGGACAGTTAAACACTGAAGCTTTCTTT.

This chain uses TRBV2 with TRBJ2-7, with TRBD1 matching over 12 bases. V lost 7 bases, J lost 7 bases, and 14 bases stayed unmatched. CDR1 SNHLY and CDR2 FYNNEI come from the germline V gene. CDR3 length: 16 amino acids. The CDR3 loop is CASIPKGGQGAGEQYF. The DNA of the CDR3 is TGTGCCAGCATCCCCAAAGGGGGACAGGGGGCGGGGGAGCAGTACTTC.

The chain links TRBV5-4 to TRBJ2-7; 10 bases match TRBD2. The CDR3 is 13 amino acids. V lost 1 base, J lost 6 bases, and 1 base stayed unmatched. Germline CDR1 SGHNT, CDR2 YYREEE (reference sequence). The DNA of the CDR3 is TGTGCCAGCAGCTTGCCTAGCGGGAGCGAGCAGTACTTC. Translation gives CASSLPSGSEQYF.

The rearrangement uses TRBV7-2 and TRBJ1-5; D is perhaps TRBD1 (6 bases). The CDR3 totals 15 residues. Trimming removed 4 bases from V and 5 bases from J, with 15 bases in between. Germline V gene lookup returns CDR1 SGHTA and CDR2 FQGNSA. The DNA for the CDR3 is TGTGCCAGCAGCTATCAACAGGGAGGGTATCAGCCCCAGCATTTT. It codes for CASSYQQGGYQPQHF.

This clone was observed a handful of times. The identical CDR3 is also encoded by other nucleotide sequences in the sample. The rearrangement uses TRBV30 and TRBJ1-3; tentative D call: TRBD1 (5 bases). The CDR3 has 13 residues. V dropped 0 bases and J dropped 3 bases, with 6 bases sitting between them. CDR1 is GTSNPN, CDR2 SVGIG, per germline (reference sequence). CDR3 coding DNA: TGTGCCTGGAGTGTACAGGTTGGAAACACCATATATTTT. This sequence encodes CAWSVQVGNTIYF. Complete variable domain (other parts from reference TRBV30 and TRBJ1-3): SQTIHQWPATLVQPVGSPLSLECTVEGTSNPNLYWYRQAAGRGLQLLFYSVGIGQISSEVPQNLSASRPQDRQFILSSKKLLLSDSGFYLCAWSVQVGNTIYFGEGSWLTVV.

The gene calls are TRBV4-3 and TRBJ2-5; D is possibly TRBD1 (5 bases). The ends were cut back, 3 bases at V and 2 bases at J, with 16 bases in the middle. The germline V gene encodes CDR1 LGHNA and CDR2 YSLEER. This CDR3 is built from 16 residues. CDR3 in amino acids: CASSQEYSRQQETQYF. DNA of the CDR3: TGCGCCAGCAGCCAGGAATACTCGAGACAGCAAGAGACCCAGTACTTC.

The V and J genes are TRBV19 and TRBJ1-1; D is perhaps TRBD1 (5 bases). This CDR3 is built from 14 residues. The germline gives CDR1 LNHDA, CDR2 SQIVND (reference sequence). V was clipped by 6 bases and J by 0 bases, with 11 bases between them. This CDR3 is CASRDRDLNTEAFF. CDR3 in DNA: TGTGCCAGTAGGGACCGGGACTTGAACACTGAAGCTTTCTTT.

This chain links TRBV27 with TRBJ2-6, with D possibly being TRBD1 (8 bases). Germline CDR1 is MNHEY and CDR2 is SMNVEV (reference sequence). This CDR3 has 18 amino acids. V was cut by 5 bases and J by 2 bases, with 19 bases left in between. The DNA of the CDR3 is TGTGCCAGCAGTAGGTCGGACAGGGAGGGGGCTGGGGCCAACGTCCTGACTTTC. Its protein is CASSRSDREGAGANVLTF.

V and J are TRBV7-6 and TRBJ2-7; D possibly corresponds to TRBD1 (5 bases). This CDR3 has 17 residues. Trimming left V 1 base short and J 5 bases short, with 21 bases between. Per germline, CDR1 SGHVS and CDR2 FNYEAQ. CDR3 loop: CASSLVSARASRNEQYF. The DNA of the CDR3 is TGTGCCAGCAGCTTAGTCTCGGCCAGGGCCTCTCGTAACGAGCAGTACTTC.

This rearrangement joins TRBV5-6 to TRBJ1-1; 8 nucleotides agree with TRBD1. Germline CDR1 and CDR2: SGHDT and YYEEEE. With 4 bases clipped from V and 2 bases from J, the junction kept 4 bases outside the gene matches. There are 14 residues in the CDR3. The CDR3 DNA follows: TGTGCCAGCAGCCCCGGACAGGGCAACACTGAAGCTTTCTTT. Amino acid sequence: CASSPGQGNTEAFF.